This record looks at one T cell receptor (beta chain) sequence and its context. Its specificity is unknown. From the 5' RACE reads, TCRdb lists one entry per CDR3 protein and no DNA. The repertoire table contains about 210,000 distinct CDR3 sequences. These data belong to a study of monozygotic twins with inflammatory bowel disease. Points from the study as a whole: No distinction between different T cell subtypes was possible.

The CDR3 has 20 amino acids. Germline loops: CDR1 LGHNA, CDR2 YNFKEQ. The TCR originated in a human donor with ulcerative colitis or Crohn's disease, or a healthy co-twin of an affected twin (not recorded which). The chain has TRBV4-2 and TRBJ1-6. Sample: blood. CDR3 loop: CASSQDLGRLLSSYNSPLHF.